This T cell receptor (beta chain) was captured by sequencing in a study of cytomegalovirus exposure and HLA in healthy donors. PCR used 60 Vbeta primers and 13 Jbeta primers. Assay used: immunoSEQ multiplex PCR; TCRdb lists only in-frame clones, some missing. The data contain some 95,000 clones, about 69% of them singletons. This CDR3 spans 16 amino acids. Germline V CDR1 and CDR2: SGHRS, YFSETQ. Trimming left V 4 bases short and J 1 base short, with 17 bases between. The TCR comes from a woman aged 18-30 years in good health and CMV-seropositive. The sample taken for sequencing was PBMCs. This sequence joins TRBV5-1 and TRBJ1-2; D not resolved. Here the CDR3 reads CASSDICLLYNYGYTF. As DNA, the CDR3 is TGCGCCAGCAGCGACATCTGCCTTTTGTATAACTATGGCTACACCTTC. The full variable domain, completed using reference TRBV5-1 and TRBJ1-2, is KAGVTQTPRYLIKTRGQQVTLSCSPISGHRSVSWYQQTPGQGLQFLFEYFSETQRNKGNFPGRFSGRQFSNSRSEMNVSTLELGDSALYLCASSDICLLYNYGYTFGSGTRLTVV.